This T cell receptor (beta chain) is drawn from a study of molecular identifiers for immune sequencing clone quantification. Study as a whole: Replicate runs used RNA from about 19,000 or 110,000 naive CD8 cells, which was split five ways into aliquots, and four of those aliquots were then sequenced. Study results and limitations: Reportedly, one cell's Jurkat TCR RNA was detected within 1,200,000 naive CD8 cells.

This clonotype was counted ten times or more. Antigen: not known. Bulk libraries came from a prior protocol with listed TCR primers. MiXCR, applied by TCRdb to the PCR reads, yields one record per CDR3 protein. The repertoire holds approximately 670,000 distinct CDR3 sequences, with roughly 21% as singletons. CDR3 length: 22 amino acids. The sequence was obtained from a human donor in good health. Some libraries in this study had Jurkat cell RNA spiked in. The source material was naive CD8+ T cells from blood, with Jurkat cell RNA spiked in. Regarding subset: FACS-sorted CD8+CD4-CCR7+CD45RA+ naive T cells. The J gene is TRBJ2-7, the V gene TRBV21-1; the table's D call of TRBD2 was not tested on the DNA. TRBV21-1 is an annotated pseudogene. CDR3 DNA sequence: TGTGCCAGCAGCGCACTAGCGGGAGTTGAAGGACGGCCAGACTTGGGGGCCTACGAGCAGTACTTC. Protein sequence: CASSALAGVEGRPDLGAYEQYF.